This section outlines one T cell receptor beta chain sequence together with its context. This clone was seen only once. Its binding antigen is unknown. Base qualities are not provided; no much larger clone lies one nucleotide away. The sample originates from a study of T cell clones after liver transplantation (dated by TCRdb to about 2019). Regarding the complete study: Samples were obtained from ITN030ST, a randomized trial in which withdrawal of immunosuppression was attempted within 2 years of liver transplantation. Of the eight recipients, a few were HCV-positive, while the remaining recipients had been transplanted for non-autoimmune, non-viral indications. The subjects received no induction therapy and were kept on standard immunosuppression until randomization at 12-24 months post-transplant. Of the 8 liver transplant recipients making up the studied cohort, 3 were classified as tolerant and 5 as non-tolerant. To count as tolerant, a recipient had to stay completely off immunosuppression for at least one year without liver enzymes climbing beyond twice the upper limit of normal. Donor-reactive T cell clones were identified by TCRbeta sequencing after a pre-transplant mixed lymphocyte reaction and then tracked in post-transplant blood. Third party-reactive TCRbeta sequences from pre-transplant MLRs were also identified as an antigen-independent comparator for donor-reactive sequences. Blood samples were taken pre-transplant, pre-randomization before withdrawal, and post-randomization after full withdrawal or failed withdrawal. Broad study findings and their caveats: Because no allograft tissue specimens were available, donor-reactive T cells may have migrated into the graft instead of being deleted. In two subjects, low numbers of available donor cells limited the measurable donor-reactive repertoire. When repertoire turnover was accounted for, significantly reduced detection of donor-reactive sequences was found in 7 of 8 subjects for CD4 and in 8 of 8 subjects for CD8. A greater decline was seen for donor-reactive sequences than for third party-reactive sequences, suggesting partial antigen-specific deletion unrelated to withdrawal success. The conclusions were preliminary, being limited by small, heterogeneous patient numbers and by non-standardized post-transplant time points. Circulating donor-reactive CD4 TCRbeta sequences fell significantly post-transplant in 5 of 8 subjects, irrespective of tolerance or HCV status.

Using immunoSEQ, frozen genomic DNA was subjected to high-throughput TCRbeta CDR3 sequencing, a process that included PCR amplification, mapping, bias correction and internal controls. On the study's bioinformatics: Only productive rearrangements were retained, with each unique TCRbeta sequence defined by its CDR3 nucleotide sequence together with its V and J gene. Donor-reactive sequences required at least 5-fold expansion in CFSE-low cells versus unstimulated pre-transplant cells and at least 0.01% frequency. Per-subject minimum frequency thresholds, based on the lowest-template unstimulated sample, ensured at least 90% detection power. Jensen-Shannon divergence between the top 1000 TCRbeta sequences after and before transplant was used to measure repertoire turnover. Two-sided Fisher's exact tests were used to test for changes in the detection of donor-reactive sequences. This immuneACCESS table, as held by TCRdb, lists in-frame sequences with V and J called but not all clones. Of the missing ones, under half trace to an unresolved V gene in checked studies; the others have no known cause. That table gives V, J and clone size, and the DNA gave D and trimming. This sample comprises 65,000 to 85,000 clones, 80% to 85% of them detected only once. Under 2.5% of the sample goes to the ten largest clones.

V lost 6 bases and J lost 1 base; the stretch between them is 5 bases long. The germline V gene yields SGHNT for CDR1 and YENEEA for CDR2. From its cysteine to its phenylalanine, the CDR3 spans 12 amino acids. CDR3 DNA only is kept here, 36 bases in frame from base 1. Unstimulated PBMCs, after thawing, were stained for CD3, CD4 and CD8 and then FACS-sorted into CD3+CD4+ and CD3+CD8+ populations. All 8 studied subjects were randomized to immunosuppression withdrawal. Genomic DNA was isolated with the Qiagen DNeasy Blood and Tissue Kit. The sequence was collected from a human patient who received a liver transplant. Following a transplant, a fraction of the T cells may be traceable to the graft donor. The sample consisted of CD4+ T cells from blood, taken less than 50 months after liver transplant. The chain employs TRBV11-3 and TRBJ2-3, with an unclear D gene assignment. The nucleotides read TGTGCCAGCAGTGGGGGCACAGATACGCAGTATTTT. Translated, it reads CASSGGTDTQYF.